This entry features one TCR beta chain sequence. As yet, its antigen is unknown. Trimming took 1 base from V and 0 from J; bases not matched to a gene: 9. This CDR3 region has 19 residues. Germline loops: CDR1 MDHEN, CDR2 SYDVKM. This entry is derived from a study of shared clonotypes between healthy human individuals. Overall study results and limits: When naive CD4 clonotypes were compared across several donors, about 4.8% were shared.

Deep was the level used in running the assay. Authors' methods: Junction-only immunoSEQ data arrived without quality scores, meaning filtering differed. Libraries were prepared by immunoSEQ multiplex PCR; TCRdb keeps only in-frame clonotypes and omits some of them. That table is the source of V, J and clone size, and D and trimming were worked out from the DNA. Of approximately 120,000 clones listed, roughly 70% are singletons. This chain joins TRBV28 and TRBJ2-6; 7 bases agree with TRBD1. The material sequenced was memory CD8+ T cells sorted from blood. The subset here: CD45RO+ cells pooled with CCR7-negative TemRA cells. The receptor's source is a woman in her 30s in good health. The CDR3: CASSLSAGGLNSGANVLTF. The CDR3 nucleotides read TGTGCCAGCAGTTTATCGGCAGGGGGTTTAAACTCTGGGGCCAACGTCCTGACTTTC. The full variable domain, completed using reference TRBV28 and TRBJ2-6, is DVKVTQSSRYLVKRTGEKVFLECVQDMDHENMFWYRQDPGLGLRLIYFSYDVKMKEKGDIPEGYSVSREKKERFSLILESASTNQTSMYLCASSLSAGGLNSGANVLTFGAGSRLTVL.